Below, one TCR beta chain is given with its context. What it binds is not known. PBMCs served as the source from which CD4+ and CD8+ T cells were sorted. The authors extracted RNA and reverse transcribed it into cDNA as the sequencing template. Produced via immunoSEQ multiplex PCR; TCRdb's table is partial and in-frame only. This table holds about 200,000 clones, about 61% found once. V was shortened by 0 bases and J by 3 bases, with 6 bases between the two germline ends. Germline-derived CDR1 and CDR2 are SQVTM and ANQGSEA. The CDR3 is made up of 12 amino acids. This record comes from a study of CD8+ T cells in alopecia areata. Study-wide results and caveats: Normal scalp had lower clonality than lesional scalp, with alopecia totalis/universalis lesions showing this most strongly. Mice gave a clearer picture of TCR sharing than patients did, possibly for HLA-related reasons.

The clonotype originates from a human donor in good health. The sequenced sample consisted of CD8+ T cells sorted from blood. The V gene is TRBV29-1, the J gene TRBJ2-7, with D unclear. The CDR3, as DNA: TGCAGCGTTGAAGAAGGGAACTACGAGCAGTACTTC. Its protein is CSVEEGNYEQYF.